This passage covers 22 T cell receptor beta chains from one sample sequenced in a study of cytomegalovirus exposure and HLA in healthy donors. This PCR relied on a set of 60 Vbeta primers and 13 Jbeta primers. Sequenced by immunoSEQ multiplex PCR; TCRdb stores in-frame clones only, minus some. The sample lists about 120,000 clones; roughly 80% were seen once. Sequenced: PBMCs. The receptors come from a man aged 18 to 29 in good health and CMV-seropositive.

In its sample, this clone was seen a few times. The chain links TRBV4-3 to TRBJ2-7; D call uncertain. In germline, CDR1 is LGHNA, CDR2 YSLEER. The CDR3 contains 16 residues. Trimming removed 0 bases at V and 7 bases at J, with 19 bases between. This CDR3 is CASSQDSGVVSGEQYF. The CDR3 DNA reads TGCGCCAGCAGCCAAGATAGTGGAGTGGTGAGTGGGGAGCAGTACTTC.

The V call is TRBV27, the J call TRBJ1-4; D call uncertain. CDR3 length: 15 amino acids. Trimming took 5 bases from V and 5 from J, leaving 15 bases between them. Germline V gene sequence: CDR1 MNHEY, CDR2 SMNVEV (reference sequence). This CDR3 reads CASSPLPDTNEKLFF. The CDR3 DNA follows: TGTGCCAGCAGTCCTCTCCCCGACACCAATGAAAAACTGTTTTTT.

V gene TRBV7-2 combines with J gene TRBJ1-2; TRBD1 agrees at 7 bases. V shed 4 bases and J 3 bases; nucleotides not matched to a gene: 11. Germline CDR1 is SGHTA and CDR2 is FQGNSA. The CDR3 runs to 16 residues. Written as DNA, the CDR3 is TGTGCCAGCAGCTCTTCCGGGACAGATCTTTACTATGGCTACACCTTC. Its protein is CASSSSGTDLYYGYTF.

The rearrangement joins TRBV4-3 to TRBJ1-2, with 9 bases fitting TRBD1. CDR3 length: 17 residues. V lost 3 bases, J lost 2 bases, and 10 bases stayed unmatched. CDR1 and CDR2 (germline): LGHNA, YSLEER. The CDR3: CASSQGQGGNENYGYTF. The CDR3 coding sequence is TGCGCCAGCAGCCAGGGACAGGGCGGAAATGAGAACTATGGCTACACCTTC.

This clone was seen once. CDR3 in amino acids: CASSYSRVSYNEQFF. For the CDR3, the DNA is TGTGCCAGCAGTTACTCGCGGGTTTCCTACAATGAGCAGTTCTTC. The rearrangement uses TRBV6-5 and TRBJ2-1; D is perhaps TRBD2 (5 bases). Germline assignment: CDR1 MNHEY and CDR2 SVGAGI. The length of the CDR3 is 15 residues. Trimming stripped 0 bases from V and 1 base from J, with 7 bases between.

This chain links TRBV5-4 with TRBJ2-7; tentative D call: TRBD2 (7 bases). The CDR3 consists of 16 residues. Looked up from germline, CDR1 is SGHNT and CDR2 is YYREEE (reference sequence). Trimming stripped 0 bases from V and 5 bases from J, with 18 bases between. CDR3 coding DNA: TGTGCCAGCAGCTTGGACGGGGGGCTAAGTATCGACGAGCAGTACTTC. Translated, it gives CASSLDGGLSIDEQYF.

The V and J genes are TRBV5-1 and TRBJ2-7; 9 bases line up with TRBD2. Germline loops: CDR1 SGHRS, CDR2 YFSETQ. V gave up 4 bases and J gave up 4 bases; unmatched junction bases: 12. The CDR3 runs 16 residues. In nucleotides, the CDR3 is TGCGCCAGCAGCGGGAACCCGGGACTAGCTAGGTACGAGCAGTACTTC. It yields the protein CASSGNPGLARYEQYF. Full variable domain (missing parts from reference TRBV5-1 and TRBJ2-7): KAGVTQTPRYLIKTRGQQVTLSCSPISGHRSVSWYQQTPGQGLQFLFEYFSETQRNKGNFPGRFSGRQFSNSRSEMNVSTLELGDSALYLCASSGNPGLARYEQYFGPGTRLTVT.

The chain has TRBV5-6 and TRBJ2-7; 10 bases match TRBD2. Germline values: CDR1 SGHDT, CDR2 YYEEEE. Germline trimming cut 3 bases from V and 6 bases from J; bases unmatched to any gene: 6. The CDR3 contains 14 residues. The CDR3, as DNA: TGTGCCAGCAGCTCTAGCGGGAGCTGGGTCGAGCAGTACTTC. This encodes CASSSSGSWVEQYF. The entire variable domain, with the rest obtained from reference TRBV5-6 and TRBJ2-7, is as follows: DAGVTQSPTHLIKTRGQQVTLRCSPKSGHDTVSWYQQALGQGPQFIFQYYEEEERQRGNFPDRFSGHQFPNYSSELNVNALLLGDSALYLCASSSSGSWVEQYFGPGTRLTVT.

The genes are TRBV7-9 and TRBJ1-2, with no clear D. Trimming cost V 5 bases and J 3 bases, with 16 bases left between them. CDR3 length equals 15 residues. CDR1 is SEHNR and CDR2 is FQNEAQ in the germline V gene (reference sequence). CDR3 nucleotides: TGTGCCAGCAGCCGCCCCCCGGTTACGGACTATGGCTACACCTTC. Translating it yields CASSRPPVTDYGYTF.

This sequence joins TRBV4-1 and TRBJ2-7; 8 bases are a match to TRBD1. Trimming took 2 bases from V and 0 from J; bases not matched to a gene: 6. The CDR3 is 16 residues long. Germline V gives CDR1 MGHRA, CDR2 YSYEKL. CDR3 sequence reads: CASSQWGQDSSYEQYF. CDR3 bases: TGCGCCAGCAGCCAATGGGGACAGGACAGCTCCTACGAGCAGTACTTC.

This clone was observed once. This sequence joins TRBV27 and TRBJ2-2; TRBD1 might be the D (5 bases). Trimming pared 6 bases from V and 5 bases from J, leaving 13 bases between. CDR1 MNHEY and CDR2 SMNVEV come from the germline V gene (reference sequence). The CDR3 is 14 residues long. DNA for the CDR3: TGTGCCAGCAGCCAGACAGACCTAACCGGGGAGCTGTTTTTT. This encodes CASSQTDLTGELFF.

The chain combines TRBV19 with TRBJ2-2; TRBD2 aligns across 9 bases. The CDR3 covers 15 residues. With 1 base clipped from V and 6 bases from J, the junction kept 3 bases outside the gene matches. Looked up from germline, CDR1 is LNHDA and CDR2 is SQIVND (reference sequence). The CDR3 sequence is CASSIGGGGAGELFF. The CDR3 DNA is TGTGCCAGTAGTATAGGGGGCGGGGGGGCCGGGGAGCTGTTTTTT.

The chain has TRBV11-2 and TRBJ1-1; 10 bases match TRBD1. The V segment lost 5 bases and the J segment 3 bases; nucleotides outside the gene matches: 6. The CDR3 length is 15 residues. The germline V gene has CDR1 SGHAT and CDR2 FQNNGV. CDR3 coding DNA: TGTGCCAGCAGCCGTGGACAGGGGGATTACACTGAAGCTTTCTTT. Protein sequence: CASSRGQGDYTEAFF.

CDR3 DNA sequence: TGTGCCAGCAGCATAAAGATTTTCCGGGACAGGGGTCGCGAGCAGTACTTC. Its translation: CASSIKIFRDRGREQYF. V usage is TRBV13 and J usage is TRBJ2-7; 10 bases match TRBD1. This CDR3 spans 17 amino acids. Germline V gene data show CDR1 as PRHDT and CDR2 as FYEKMQ (reference sequence). With 5 bases clipped from V and 6 bases from J, the junction kept 16 bases outside the gene matches.

The chain links TRBV6-5 to TRBJ2-5, with a weak D call TRBD1 (6 bases). With 2 bases removed from V and 4 bases from J, the gap between germline ends came to 14 bases. Germline CDR1 MNHEY, CDR2 SVGAGI. The CDR3 loop spans 15 amino acids. The CDR3 sequence is CASSYRGGWGETQYF. The CDR3 bases are TGTGCCAGCAGTTACAGAGGGGGTTGGGGAGAGACCCAGTACTTC.

This clone was seen just once. V gene TRBV11-3 combines with J gene TRBJ2-1; 7 bases line up with TRBD2. After removal of 5 bases from V and 10 bases from J, the junction contained 8 bases not matched to a gene. CDR1 and CDR2 (germline): SGHNT, YENEEA. The CDR3 covers 13 residues. In DNA form, the CDR3 reads TGTGCCAGCAGCCGGGAAATTAGCGGGGAGCAGTTCTTC. Its translation: CASSREISGEQFF.

The chain carries TRBV4-3 and TRBJ2-7, with D unresolved. Germline lookup yields CDR1 LGHNA and CDR2 YSLEER. The CDR3 loop spans 15 amino acids. The V and J ends lost 0 bases and 4 bases respectively, with 13 bases between them. CDR3 protein: CASSQDSSIRYEQYF. CDR3 DNA: TGCGCCAGCAGCCAAGATAGCTCGATTCGGTACGAGCAGTACTTC.

The V gene is TRBV7-9, the J gene TRBJ2-5; TRBD2 matches 12 bases. The germline V gene has CDR1 SEHNR and CDR2 FQNEAQ (reference sequence). Trimming at V came to 4 bases and at J to 1 base, leaving 10 bases not matched to a gene. The CDR3 runs 18 residues. The CDR3 DNA reads as TGTGCCAGCAGCTCGGCCGACTGGACTAGCGGGGCCCAAGAGACCCAGTACTTC. Translating it yields CASSSADWTSGAQETQYF.

In this sample, this clone turned up a few times. CDR3 region: CASSAFGQGENTIYF. CDR3 nucleotide sequence: TGTGCCAGCAGCGCCTTCGGACAGGGGGAGAACACCATATATTTT. The rearrangement joins TRBV9 to TRBJ1-3; 10 bases map to TRBD1. J lost 7 bases, V lost 3 bases, and 7 bases had no gene match. Germline CDR1 reads SGDLS; CDR2 reads YYNGEE. The CDR3 sequence is 15 residues long.

The V and J genes are TRBV6-6 and TRBJ2-5; 8 nucleotides agree with TRBD1. The J call may be faulty, since TRBJ2-7 better matches the DNA end. Germline CDR1 reads MNHNY; CDR2 reads SVGAGI (reference sequence). The CDR3 is 15 residues long. DNA for the CDR3: TGTGCCAGCAGTACCGCAGGGGGCGAAGGCTACGAGCAGTACTTC. Amino acid sequence: CASSTAGGEGYEQYF.

A few counts support this clone. The same CDR3 can be traced to other DNA sequences in this sample. The V call is TRBV9, the J call TRBJ2-5; D remains unclear. The CDR3 runs 13 residues. Trimming pared 0 bases from V and 2 bases from J, leaving 5 bases between. Germline V gene data show CDR1 as SGDLS and CDR2 as YYNGEE. CDR3 DNA sequence: TGTGCCAGCAGCGTAGATAGTCAAGAGACCCAGTACTTC. Translation: CASSVDSQETQYF.

This clone has only one observation. J is TRBJ2-3 and V is TRBV5-8, with 9 bases fitting TRBD2. Germline trimming cut 4 bases from V and 4 bases from J; bases unmatched to any gene: 7. The CDR3 length is 15 residues. Germline V gives CDR1 SGHTS, CDR2 YDEGEE. The CDR3 DNA reads as TGTGCCAGCAGCCTACTTAGCGGGAGCGCAGATACGCAGTATTTT. The encoded protein is CASSLLSGSADTQYF. The whole variable domain, remainder taken from reference TRBV5-8 and TRBJ2-3, is EAGVTQSPTHLIKTRGQQATLRCSPISGHTSVYWYQQALGLGLQFLLWYDEGEERNRGNFPPRFSGRQFPNYSSELNVNALELEDSALYLCASSLLSGSADTQYFGPGTRLTVL.